The 20 T cell receptor beta chains presented below share a single source sample, sequenced in a study of CD8+CD57+ T cells in acquired aplastic anemia. Profiling that covered TCR beta VDJ and CDR3 relied on genomic DNA as its template. Using its own MiXCR run on the reads, TCRdb lists one record per CDR3 protein. The sample consists of around 220,000 distinct CDR3 sequences, around 49% of them appearing once. CD8+CD57+ cell expansion, shown by flow cytometry, had occurred in the patients selected for sequencing. The sequencing input was sorted CD4+, CD8+, or CD8+CD57+ T cells (not recorded which) from PBMCs. The source of these receptors is a human donor with aplastic anemia.

Many counts were recorded for this clonotype. The chain combines TRBV28 with TRBJ1-1; D call uncertain. The V end was cut by 6 bases, the J end by 0 bases, with 5 bases between. The CDR3 consists of 12 residues. The V gene's germline CDR1 is MDHEN and CDR2 SYDVKM. The CDR3 region has the DNA TGTGCCAGCAGCTTACTGAACACTGAAGCTTTCTTT. It encodes CASSLLNTEAFF.

This clonotype was found many times. The chain couples TRBV20-1 to TRBJ2-5; D is unresolved. Trimming pared 6 bases from V and 3 bases from J, leaving 26 bases between. Germline V gene sequence: CDR1 DFQATT, CDR2 SNEGSKA (reference sequence). The CDR3 runs 17 residues. The CDR3 DNA reads as TGCAGTGCAAAAACAGCCCTTTTTAACCGGCCTGAAGAGACCCAGTACTTC. Protein sequence: CSAKTALFNRPEETQYF.

The chain is built from TRBV25-1 and TRBJ2-4; 7 bases fit TRBD2. The DNA end favors TRBJ2-7, so the J call may be wrong. This CDR3 has 14 amino acids. CDR1 MGHDK and CDR2 SYGVNS come from the germline V gene. The CDR3 coding sequence is TGTGCCAGCAGTTCCAGCCTTGGGGGGGACGAGCAGTACTTC. This sequence encodes CASSSSLGGDEQYF.

At least ten counts were recorded for this clonotype. The rearrangement uses TRBV2 and TRBJ1-6; 7 bases are a match to TRBD1. The germline V gene has CDR1 SNHLY and CDR2 FYNNEI. Trimming at V came to 6 bases and at J to 10 bases, leaving 6 bases not matched to a gene. This CDR3 comprises 13 residues. DNA of the CDR3: TGTGCCAGCAGAGACAGGGAAGCCTCACCCCTCCACTTT. The encoded protein is CASRDREASPLHF. Using reference TRBV2 and TRBJ1-6 for the parts outside the CDR3, the full variable domain is EPEVTQTPSHQVTQMGQEVILRCVPISNHLYFYWYRQILGQKVEFLVSFYNNEISEKSEIFDDQFSVERPDGSNFTLKIRSTKLEDSAMYFCASRDREASPLHFGNGTRLTVT.

A word on this clonotype: One end of the junction does not line up with germline, which may come from a read error. The chain combines TRBV9 with TRBJ1-5; 7 nucleotides match TRBD1. Germline V CDR1 and CDR2: SGDLS, YYNGEE. This CDR3 comprises 15 residues. This CDR3 is CASSFEGGGNQPQHF. In nucleotides, the CDR3 is TGCGCCAGCAGCTTCGAAGGGGGCGGTAATCAGCCCCAGCATTTT.

The chain links TRBV7-9 to TRBJ2-7; 8 positions agree with TRBD1. The V segment lost 0 bases and the J segment 7 bases; nucleotides outside the gene matches: 8. Germline V lookup: CDR1 SEHNR, CDR2 FQNEAQ (reference sequence). The CDR3 sequence is 15 residues long. CDR3 sequence (DNA): TGTGCCAGCAGCTTAGCGCACGGGACAGGTAGGGAGCAGTACTTC. It codes for CASSLAHGTGREQYF.

As to this clonotype: An end of the junction differs from the germline gene, which may be a read error. The rearrangement joins TRBV15 to TRBJ2-7; 9 bases are a match to TRBD2. Germline lookup yields CDR1 LNHNV and CDR2 YYDKDF (reference sequence). The CDR3 sequence is 15 residues long. The CDR3 region is CAASSFRGGVGEQYF. The CDR3 DNA reads TGTGCCGCCAGCAGCTTCCGCGGGGGGGTAGGTGAGCAGTACTTC. Full variable domain (outside the CDR3, taken from reference TRBV15 and TRBJ2-7): DAMVIQNPRYQVTQFGKPVTLSCSQTLNHNVMYWYQQKSSQAPKLLFHYYDKDFNNEADTPDNFQSRRPNTSFCFLDIRSPGLGDTAMYLCAASSFRGGVGEQYFGPGTRLTVT.

This clonotype was picked up many times. This rearrangement joins TRBV20-1 to TRBJ2-7; D not resolved. This CDR3 is 14 amino acids long. Germline CDR1 reads DFQATT; CDR2 reads SNEGSKA (reference sequence). V shed 5 bases and J shed 3 bases, with 17 bases lying between them. The CDR3 region is CSAQTLRTFYEQYF. The CDR3 nucleotides read TGCAGTGCTCAGACACTCAGGACCTTCTACGAGCAGTACTTC.

The chain combines TRBV7-2 with TRBJ1-2; 9 bases are shared with TRBD1. This CDR3 is built from 13 residues. The ends lost 9 bases at V and 6 bases at J; junction bases unmatched: 8. Germline CDR1 SGHTA, CDR2 FQGNSA. The CDR3 bases are TGTGCCAGTAGCCAAAGGACAGGGGATGGCTACACCTTC. Protein sequence: CASSQRTGDGYTF.

This clonotype was seen repeatedly, ten times or more. This chain connects TRBV29-1 to TRBJ2-1; D ambiguous. Germline values: CDR1 SQVTM, CDR2 ANQGSEA. CDR3 length: 15 amino acids. V lost 3 bases and J lost 2, with 14 bases in between. The CDR3 reads CSVDPVGEAYNEQFF. The CDR3 DNA is TGCAGCGTTGACCCCGTTGGCGAGGCCTACAATGAGCAGTTCTTC.

The CDR3 here is CASSTGPLGNQPLHF. CDR3 in DNA: TGTGCCAGTTCTACAGGCCCTTTAGGCAATCAGCCCCTCCACTTT. V gene TRBV19 combines with J gene TRBJ1-6; possible D gene TRBD1, 5 bases. Per germline, CDR1 LNHDA and CDR2 SQIVND (reference sequence). The CDR3 contains 15 residues. Trimming cost V 8 bases and J 13 bases, with 24 bases left between them.

The DNA for the CDR3 is TGCAGCGTCGCCGACACCGGGGAGCTGTTTTTT. Residues: CSVADTGELFF. J is TRBJ2-2 and V is TRBV29-1; no firm D call. The V and J ends lost 6 bases and 3 bases respectively, with 5 bases between them. CDR3 length equals 11 residues. Germline lookup yields CDR1 SQVTM and CDR2 ANQGSEA.

This clonotype has just a few counts. A much larger clone differs from this one at a single base, so this may be a read error. This chain uses TRBV12-3 or TRBV12-4 with TRBJ2-3, with D unclear. The CDR3 spans 12 residues. Trimming pared 11 bases from V and 6 bases from J, leaving 15 bases between. CDR3 residues: CASMDVRDTQYF. The CDR3 region has the DNA TGTGCCTCCATGGACGTTAGGGATACGCAGTATTTT.

The chain couples TRBV4-2 to TRBJ2-3, with D possibly being TRBD2 (7 bases). The V and J ends lost 4 bases and 5 bases respectively, with 19 bases between them. This CDR3 contains 16 residues. Germline lookup yields CDR1 LGHNA and CDR2 YNFKEQ. For the CDR3, the DNA is TGTGCCAGCAGCCTGGGGGGGCGGGGCTCCTTAGATACGCAGTATTTT. Amino acids: CASSLGGRGSLDTQYF.

The sample holds many counts of this clonotype. This chain uses TRBV19 with TRBJ2-7, with 10 nucleotides matching TRBD1. CDR1 is LNHDA, CDR2 SQIVND, per germline (reference sequence). V dropped 7 bases and J dropped 3; count of bases not matched to a gene: 6. This CDR3 comprises 14 residues. The DNA for the CDR3 is TGTGCCAGTACCCCCGGGACAGGGGTCTACGAGCAGTACTTC. As protein: CASTPGTGVYEQYF.

Regarding this clonotype: This is likely a read error, given that the CDR3 carries no conserved phenylalanine or tryptophan at its end. The chain couples TRBV5-1 to TRBJ2-3; 11 bases are a match to TRBD2. The germline gives CDR1 SGHRS, CDR2 YFSETQ. The CDR3 consists of 15 residues. The CDR3 DNA follows: TGTGCCAGCAGCGCCGGGACTAGCGGAATAGATACGCAGTATCTT. Translating gives CASSAGTSGIDTQYL.

In its sample, this clonotype was seen many times. The chain couples TRBV7-7 to TRBJ2-1; TRBD1 matches at 9 bases. The CDR3 loop spans 13 amino acids. Per germline, CDR1 SSHAT and CDR2 FNYEAQ (reference sequence). V lost 4 bases to trimming and J lost 7 bases; unmatched junction nucleotides: 2. CDR3 sequence (DNA): TGTGCCAGCAGCTCCGACAGGGGGAATGAGCAGTTCTTC. Translating it yields CASSSDRGNEQFF.

This clonotype was picked up many times. V gene TRBV12-3 or TRBV12-4 combines with J gene TRBJ2-2; 14 nucleotides align to TRBD2. Trimming cost V 7 bases and J 0 bases; bases outside gene matches: 4. The length of the CDR3 is 17 residues. The CDR3 reads CASTWTSGGSNTGELFF. CDR3 DNA sequence: TGTGCCAGCACCTGGACTAGCGGGGGGTCGAACACCGGGGAGCTGTTTTTT.

This clonotype was counted ten times or more. V is TRBV2 and J is TRBJ2-7, with 7 bases identical to TRBD1. This CDR3 contains 12 residues. The germline gives CDR1 SNHLY, CDR2 FYNNEI. With 5 bases clipped from V and 3 bases from J, the junction kept 1 base outside the gene matches. CDR3 amino acids: CASSRQGYEQYF. For the CDR3, the DNA is TGTGCCAGCAGTCGACAGGGCTACGAGCAGTACTTC.

The rearrangement joins TRBV24-1 to TRBJ1-5; D is unclear. Per the germline V gene, CDR1 is KGHDR and CDR2 is SFDVKD. This CDR3 contains 12 residues. Trimming cost V 4 bases and J 7 bases, with 7 bases left between them. The CDR3 region has the DNA TGTGCCACCAGTGACGGGATACAGCCCCAGCATTTT. Translating it yields CATSDGIQPQHF.